Presented here are 28 T cell receptor beta chains from one specimen sequenced in a study of blood T cell repertoires in COVID-19. TCRdb's copy holds only in-frame clones and misses some; the assay was immunoSEQ multiplex PCR. The data show about 270,000 clones, about 90% seen once. The sample consisted of peripheral blood. The receptors here all came from a woman aged 45 to 65 with acute or convalescent COVID-19.

This rearrangement joins TRBV19 to TRBJ1-4; the D gene is possibly TRBD1 (5 bases). V lost 9 bases, J lost 7 bases, and 15 bases lay in between. Per germline, CDR1 LNHDA and CDR2 SQIVND (reference sequence). The CDR3 contains 13 residues. The chain's CDR3 is CARRTRASEKLFF. CDR3 DNA sequence: TGTGCCAGGCGGACACGGGCGAGTGAAAAACTGTTTTTT.

J is TRBJ1-2 and V is TRBV30, with D possibly TRBD1 on 5 matching bases. CDR1 GTSNPN and CDR2 SVGIG come from the germline V gene (reference sequence). The CDR3 covers 12 residues. V lost 4 bases, J lost 9 bases, and 15 bases lay in between. The CDR3 DNA reads TGTGCCTGGACCGTCACAGGACCCAGCTACACCTTC. Translating it yields CAWTVTGPSYTF.

This clone came up once. This chain connects TRBV28 to TRBJ2-4; perhaps TRBD1 as D (6 bases). CDR1 MDHEN and CDR2 SYDVKM come from the germline V gene. V lost 6 bases, J lost 7 bases, and 16 bases lay in between. The CDR3 runs to 14 residues. CDR3 bases: TGTGCCAGCAGCTGGGAACAGGGCATTAACATTCAGTACTTC. This sequence encodes CASSWEQGINIQYF. Together with reference TRBV28 and TRBJ2-4, the CDR3 gives the full variable domain: DVKVTQSSRYLVKRTGEKVFLECVQDMDHENMFWYRQDPGLGLRLIYFSYDVKMKEKGDIPEGYSVSREKKERFSLILESASTNQTSMYLCASSWEQGINIQYFGAGTRLSVL.

This chain joins TRBV15 and TRBJ2-7; maybe TRBD2 (5 bases). The CDR3 sequence is 14 residues long. CDR1 LNHNV and CDR2 YYDKDF come from the germline V gene (reference sequence). V lost 4 bases and J lost 6, with 16 bases in between. Written as DNA, the CDR3 is TGTGCCACCAGCACCGGCGGGCCACTGGGCGAGCAGTACTTC. This sequence encodes CATSTGGPLGEQYF.

The CDR3 sequence is CASSPGGTNEKLFF. The CDR3 coding sequence is TGTGCCAGCAGCCCTGGGGGGACTAATGAAAAACTGTTTTTT. V usage is TRBV9 and J usage is TRBJ1-4; TRBD1 might be the D (5 bases). With 4 bases removed from V and 2 bases from J, the gap between germline ends came to 9 bases. The CDR3 contains 14 residues. Germline V CDR1 and CDR2: SGDLS, YYNGEE.

This sequence joins TRBV18 and TRBJ1-2; perhaps TRBD1 as D (6 bases). Trimming pared 5 bases from V and 1 base from J, leaving 17 bases between. The CDR3 sequence is 16 residues long. From germline, CDR1 is KGHSH and CDR2 LQKENI. The CDR3 sequence: CASSFTTDSHNYGYTF. CDR3 bases: TGTGCCAGCTCATTCACCACGGACAGCCATAACTATGGCTACACCTTC.

The chain carries TRBV30 and TRBJ2-7; D is uncertain. The CDR3 is 11 residues long. Germline CDR1 GTSNPN, CDR2 SVGIG (reference sequence). The V and J ends lost 2 bases and 4 bases respectively, with 6 bases between them. The CDR3 nucleotides are TGTGCCTGGAGTAGTACTTACGAGCAGTACTTC. Translated, it gives CAWSSTYEQYF.

This clone is a singleton in its sample. At one end, the junction sequence differs from germline, possibly due to a read error. The chain links TRBV18 to TRBJ1-5, with TRBD1 matching 7 bases. This CDR3 comprises 16 residues. The germline gives CDR1 KGHSH, CDR2 LQKENI. The CDR3 sequence is CASSAPGGGGNQPQHF. The CDR3, as DNA: TGTGCCAGCTCAGCACCAGGGGGTGGGGGCAATCAGCCCCAGCATTTT.

The chain carries TRBV5-8 and TRBJ1-2; D is uncertain. The V end lost 1 base, the J end lost 0 bases, and 7 bases lay between the germline ends. Per the germline V gene, CDR1 is SGHTS and CDR2 is YDEGEE. CDR3 size: 14 residues. DNA of the CDR3: TGTGCCAGCAGCTTGTATACATCTAACTATGGCTACACCTTC. It codes for CASSLYTSNYGYTF.

This clone has a single count. The chain has TRBV5-1 and TRBJ2-7, with D hard to call. Germline V gives CDR1 SGHRS, CDR2 YFSETQ. The CDR3 length is 14 residues. V was shortened by 4 bases and J by 2 bases, with 13 bases between the two germline ends. For the CDR3, the DNA is TGCGCCAGCAGCGAATCGGGTACAACCTACGAGCAGTACTTC. Its protein product is CASSESGTTYEQYF.

A single count supports this clone. The chain uses TRBV5-1 and TRBJ2-5; D not certain. There are 15 residues in the CDR3. From germline, CDR1 is SGHRS and CDR2 YFSETQ. V lost 4 bases and J 4 bases, leaving 17 bases between the germline ends. CDR3 loop: CASSAVGQRRETQYF. For the CDR3, the DNA is TGCGCCAGCAGCGCGGTGGGTCAGAGGCGAGAGACCCAGTACTTC.

The CDR3 coding sequence is TGTGCCAGCAGCTTGGCCGGGACTAGCGGAGATACGCAGTATTTT. This codes for CASSLAGTSGDTQYF. The V and J genes are TRBV9 and TRBJ2-3; 11 bases agree with TRBD2. The trim removed 4 bases at V and 5 bases at J, leaving 6 bases unmatched. CDR1 SGDLS and CDR2 YYNGEE come from the germline V gene. The length of the CDR3 is 15 residues.

The V and J genes are TRBV28 and TRBJ2-1; 8 bases are a match to TRBD2. V gave up 2 bases and J gave up 3 bases; unmatched junction bases: 6. The CDR3 spans 16 residues. Germline V CDR1 and CDR2: MDHEN, SYDVKM. The CDR3 region is CASSLTGRGVYNEQFF. The CDR3 bases are TGTGCCAGCAGTTTAACCGGGAGGGGTGTCTACAATGAGCAGTTCTTC.

This clone was detected only once. This chain joins TRBV2 and TRBJ1-3, with 7 bases lining up with TRBD1. CDR1 and CDR2 from the germline V gene are SNHLY and FYNNEI. Trimming at V came to 5 bases and at J to 4 bases, leaving 11 bases not matched to a gene. The length of the CDR3 is 16 residues. In DNA, the CDR3 is TGTGCCAGCAGTCCCCCCGGGACAGCAAAAGGAAACACCATATATTTT. Translating gives CASSPPGTAKGNTIYF.

V gene TRBV28 combines with J gene TRBJ2-3; 7 bases align to TRBD2. The CDR3 covers 17 residues. Germline lookup yields CDR1 MDHEN and CDR2 SYDVKM. The ends lost 2 bases at V and 4 bases at J; junction bases unmatched: 12. DNA of the CDR3: TGTGCCAGCAGTTTAGGGTTGGGGGAGGGCCTTTCAGATACGCAGTATTTT. It encodes CASSLGLGEGLSDTQYF.

The V and J genes are TRBV27 and TRBJ1-2; 7 bases line up with TRBD1. Germline assignment: CDR1 MNHEY and CDR2 SMNVEV (reference sequence). Trimming at V came to 3 bases and at J to 8 bases, leaving 9 bases not matched to a gene. This CDR3 is built from 14 residues. CDR3 region: CASSLARGVDGYTF. In nucleotides, the CDR3 is TGTGCCAGCAGTTTGGCCAGGGGGGTAGACGGCTACACCTTC.

This chain connects TRBV29-1 to TRBJ2-1; 12 bases map to TRBD2. Losses at the gene ends were 6 bases for V and 1 base for J; bases not matched to a gene: 22. This CDR3 spans 21 amino acids. CDR1 SQVTM and CDR2 ANQGSEA come from the germline V gene. The CDR3 loop is CSVGWGFGASGRARSYNEQFF. CDR3 coding DNA: TGCAGCGTCGGTTGGGGTTTTGGAGCTAGCGGGAGGGCCAGGTCCTACAATGAGCAGTTCTTC.

This clone appeared once. The chain is built from TRBV28 and TRBJ2-7; possible D gene TRBD1, 6 bases. The germline CDR1 and CDR2 sequences are MDHEN and SYDVKM. The CDR3 has 19 amino acids. The V end lost 0 bases, the J end lost 9 bases, and 30 bases lay between the germline ends. The CDR3 region is CASSLWTGLATTRSRMQYF. CDR3 DNA sequence: TGTGCCAGCAGTTTATGGACAGGCCTCGCTACTACGAGGAGCCGGATGCAGTACTTC.

The chain is built from TRBV7-2 and TRBJ2-5; D gene ambiguous. Between the trimmed V and J ends, which lost 1 base and 5 bases, there was a span of 5 bases. Germline V gene sequence: CDR1 SGHTA, CDR2 FQGNSA. This CDR3 spans 12 amino acids. The CDR3 loop is CASSLVGETQYF. The CDR3 nucleotides are TGTGCCAGCAGCTTAGTCGGGGAGACCCAGTACTTC.

This chain joins TRBV4-1 and TRBJ2-4, with no clear D. Looked up from germline, CDR1 is MGHRA and CDR2 is YSYEKL. The V and J ends lost 2 bases and 0 bases respectively, with 8 bases between them. The CDR3 contains 15 residues. The CDR3 coding sequence is TGCGCCAGCAGCCAATCAGTTCTAGCCAAAAACATTCAGTACTTC. Its translation: CASSQSVLAKNIQYF.

This clone was observed once. The chain couples TRBV18 to TRBJ1-1; perhaps TRBD1 as D (6 bases). The CDR3 extends over 16 amino acids. The germline V gene encodes CDR1 KGHSH and CDR2 LQKENI. The ends were cut back, 2 bases at V and 8 bases at J, with 21 bases in the middle. DNA for the CDR3: TGTGCCAGCTCACCATTCAGGGGTCAAGCGGGGGTCGAAGCTTTCTTT. Encoded protein: CASSPFRGQAGVEAFF.

The chain combines TRBV5-7 with TRBJ1-1; D might be TRBD1 (5 bases). TRBV5-7 is an ORF, and what it does is uncertain. V was trimmed by 0 bases and J by 6 bases, leaving 24 bases between them. CDR3 length equals 18 residues. DNA of the CDR3: TGTGCCAGCAGCTTGGTAGGGTTTGTGGTTAGGGGCAAGGCTGAAGCTTTCTTT. Its protein product is CASSLVGFVVRGKAEAFF.

This chain joins TRBV29-1 and TRBJ1-2; D not resolved. The CDR3 is 13 amino acids. Germline loops: CDR1 SQVTM, CDR2 ANQGSEA. Trimming left V 0 bases short and J 8 bases short, with 13 bases between. The CDR3 sequence is CSVEDFGSWGYTF. The CDR3 region has the DNA TGCAGCGTTGAAGATTTCGGGAGCTGGGGCTACACCTTC.

The chain recombines TRBV19 with TRBJ1-5; no definite D call. CDR1 and CDR2 from the germline V gene are LNHDA and SQIVND (reference sequence). The V gene lost 3 bases and the J gene lost 1 base, with 10 bases spanning the gap. The CDR3 runs to 15 residues. The CDR3 DNA reads TGTGCCAGTAGTATTGGTCAGGTGAGCAATCAGCCCCAGCATTTT. It is translated as CASSIGQVSNQPQHF.

This chain connects TRBV7-3 to TRBJ2-3; 12 bases fit TRBD2. V lost 5 bases to trimming and J lost 4 bases; unmatched junction nucleotides: 10. Germline loops: CDR1 SGHTA, CDR2 FQGTGA. The CDR3 is 17 residues long. DNA for the CDR3: TGTGCCAGCAGCAACCCCCAGACTAGCGGGAGTGCAGATACGCAGTATTTT. It translates to CASSNPQTSGSADTQYF.

This clone has a single count. V and J are TRBV2 and TRBJ1-3, with D possibly matching TRBD1 (5 bases). V was pared by 10 bases and J by 0 bases, with 10 bases between. This CDR3 is built from 13 residues. Germline values: CDR1 SNHLY, CDR2 FYNNEI. CDR3 sequence reads: CATTANSGNTIYF. In nucleotides, the CDR3 is TGTGCCACGACAGCGAACTCTGGAAACACCATATATTTT.

This rearrangement joins TRBV5-6 to TRBJ1-2, with TRBD1 as a possible D gene (5 bases). This CDR3 comprises 15 residues. V was clipped by 1 base and J by 4 bases, with 14 bases between them. The germline CDR1 and CDR2 sequences are SGHDT and YYEEEE. The CDR3 is CASSLRFGGGYGYTF. CDR3 sequence (DNA): TGTGCCAGCAGCTTGAGGTTCGGGGGTGGCTATGGCTACACCTTC. The variable domain in full, completed from reference TRBV5-6 and TRBJ1-2, reads DAGVTQSPTHLIKTRGQQVTLRCSPKSGHDTVSWYQQALGQGPQFIFQYYEEEERQRGNFPDRFSGHQFPNYSSELNVNALLLGDSALYLCASSLRFGGGYGYTFGSGTRLTVV.

The V call is TRBV29-1, the J call TRBJ1-6; D remains ambiguous. Germline loops: CDR1 SQVTM, CDR2 ANQGSEA. V was pared by 7 bases and J by 8 bases, with 24 bases between. This CDR3 comprises 16 residues. The CDR3 protein is CSATEGAHSGDSPLHF. The CDR3 DNA follows: TGCAGCGCCACTGAGGGAGCCCACTCCGGGGATTCACCCCTCCACTTT.